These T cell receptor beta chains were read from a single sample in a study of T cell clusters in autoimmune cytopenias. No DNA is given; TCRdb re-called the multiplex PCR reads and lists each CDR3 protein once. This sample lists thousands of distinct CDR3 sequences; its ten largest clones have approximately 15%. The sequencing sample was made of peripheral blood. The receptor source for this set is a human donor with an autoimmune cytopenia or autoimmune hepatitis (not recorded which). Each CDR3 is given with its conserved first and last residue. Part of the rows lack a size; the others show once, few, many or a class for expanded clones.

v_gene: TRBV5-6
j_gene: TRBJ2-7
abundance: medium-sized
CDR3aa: CASSGTSGSEYNYEQYF

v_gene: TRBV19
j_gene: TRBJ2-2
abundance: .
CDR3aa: CASINRGNTGELFF

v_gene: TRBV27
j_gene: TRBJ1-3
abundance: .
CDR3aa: CASSAIQGSGNTIYF

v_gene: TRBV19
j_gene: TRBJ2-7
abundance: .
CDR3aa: CASSITMRLARYEQYF

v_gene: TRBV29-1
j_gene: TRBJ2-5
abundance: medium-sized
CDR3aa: CSTTGQETQYF

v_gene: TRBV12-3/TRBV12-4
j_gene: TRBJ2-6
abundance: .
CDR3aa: CASSFGGTGRSGANVLTF

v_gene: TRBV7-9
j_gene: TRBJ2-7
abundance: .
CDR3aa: CASSAPGQGKDEQYF

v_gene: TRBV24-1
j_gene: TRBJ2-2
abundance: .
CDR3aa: CATGGGRGGELFF

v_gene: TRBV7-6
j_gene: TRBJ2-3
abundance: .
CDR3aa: CASSLGLAGGPDTQYF

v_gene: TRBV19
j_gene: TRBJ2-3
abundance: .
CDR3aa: CATPRGQSNYTQYF

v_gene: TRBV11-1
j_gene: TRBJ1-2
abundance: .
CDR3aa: CASSVPGTGDGYTF

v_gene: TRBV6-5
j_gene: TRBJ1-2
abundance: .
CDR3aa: CASSVTGQRNYGYTF

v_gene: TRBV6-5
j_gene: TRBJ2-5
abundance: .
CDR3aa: CASSPMGGETQYF

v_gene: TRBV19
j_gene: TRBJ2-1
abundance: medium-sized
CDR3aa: CASSPRAGDYNEQFF

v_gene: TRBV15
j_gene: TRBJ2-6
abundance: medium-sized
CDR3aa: CATSTEGWARGANVLTF